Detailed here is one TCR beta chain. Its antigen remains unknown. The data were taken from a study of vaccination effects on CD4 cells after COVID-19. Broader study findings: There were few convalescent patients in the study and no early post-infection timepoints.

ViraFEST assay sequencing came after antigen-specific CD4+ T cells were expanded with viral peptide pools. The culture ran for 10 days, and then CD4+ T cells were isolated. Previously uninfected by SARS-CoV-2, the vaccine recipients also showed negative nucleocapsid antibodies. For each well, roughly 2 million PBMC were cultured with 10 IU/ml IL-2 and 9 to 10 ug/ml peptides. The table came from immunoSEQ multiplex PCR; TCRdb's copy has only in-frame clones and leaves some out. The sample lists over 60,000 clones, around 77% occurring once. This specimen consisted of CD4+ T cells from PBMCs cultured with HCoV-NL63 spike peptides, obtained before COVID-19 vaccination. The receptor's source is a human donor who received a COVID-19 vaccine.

The CDR3 nucleotides read TGTGCCAGCAGCGTCGGACAGGGGGCCTCTGGGGCCAACGTCCTGACTTTC. It encodes CASSVGQGASGANVLTF. The J gene is TRBJ2-6, the V gene TRBV5-6; 11 bases fit TRBD1. The CDR3 sequence is 17 residues long. Trimming took 4 bases from V and 0 from J; bases not matched to a gene: 3. Germline V lookup: CDR1 SGHDT, CDR2 YYEEEE.